This is a list of T cell receptor beta chains from one sample in a study of T cells after yellow fever vaccination. MiXCR was run by TCRdb on the 5' RACE reads, yielding one entry per CDR3 protein. The repertoire holds some 340,000 distinct CDR3 sequences, roughly 4.3% seen once, with roughly 24% in the top ten. The sample here was PBMCs, taken 5 days after the yellow fever booster vaccination. Receptors originate from a man between 18 and 35 years old who received the YFV17D yellow fever vaccine. The CDR3 runs from the conserved cysteine through the conserved F or W. Fields, in order: CDR3 protein, CDR3 DNA, clone size, V gene, J gene, D gene. A D gene is named only where the DNA matches it firmly. A row's size may be missing; if present it is once, few, many or a size class.

CASSDPGRSSYNEQFF	TGTGCCAGCAGTGACCCGGGACGGAGCTCCTACAATGAGCAGTTCTTC	.	TRBV25-1	TRBJ2-1	.
CASSFGQINEQFF	TGTGCCAGCAGCTTTGGTCAGATCAATGAGCAGTTCTTC	.	TRBV7-9	TRBJ2-1	.
CSARGGSFSGNTIYF	TGCAGTGCTAGAGGCGGCAGTTTCTCTGGAAACACCATATATTTT	few	TRBV20-1	TRBJ1-3	.
CASSPRWGPGTQYF	TGTGCCAGCAGCCCCAGGTGGGGGCCTGGTACGCAGTATTTT	many	TRBV7-3	TRBJ2-3	.
CASSLPKRGQFF	TGTGCCAGCAGCTTACCAAAGCGGGGGCAGTTCTTC	few	TRBV11-2	TRBJ2-1	TRBD2
CASSPFGQEETQYF	TGTGCCAGCTCACCTTTCGGACAGGAAGAGACCCAGTACTTC	few	TRBV18	TRBJ2-5	TRBD1
CASSLRTAETQYF	TGTGCCAGCAGCTTGAGGACCGCCGAGACCCAGTACTTC	many	TRBV5-4	TRBJ2-5	.
CASSLDPRGSYNEQFF	TGTGCCAGCAGCTTGGACCCCCGGGGGTCCTACAATGAGCAGTTCTTC	many	TRBV5-6	TRBJ2-1	.
CASSYRSGLPEAFF	TGTGCCAGCAGTTACAGGTCTGGGCTTCCTGAAGCTTTCTTT	.	TRBV6-2/TRBV6-3	TRBJ1-1	.
CASSQDWASGTYGYTF	TGCGCCAGCAGCCAAGATTGGGCGTCAGGGACCTATGGCTACACCTTC	many	TRBV4-3	TRBJ1-2	.
CSAHPDRWNTEAFF	TGCAGCGCCCATCCGGACAGGTGGAACACTGAAGCTTTCTTT	.	TRBV29-1	TRBJ1-1	TRBD1
CASSRPGLGAQFF	TGTGCCAGCAGCAGGCCGGGACTAGGGGCGCAGTTCTTC	.	TRBV3-1	TRBJ2-1	TRBD2
CASSQQTYNEQFF	TGCGCCAGCAGCCAGCAAACCTACAATGAGCAGTTCTTC	many	TRBV5-1	TRBJ2-1	.
CASRPLSENTGELFF	TGTGCCTCCCGGCCCCTGTCGGAGAACACCGGGGAGCTGTTTTTT	many	TRBV2	TRBJ2-2	.
CASSITRGAGQPQHF	TGTGCCAGTAGTATTACTAGGGGCGCAGGCCAGCCCCAGCATTTT	.	TRBV19	TRBJ1-5	.
CASSSAWTGISYEQYF	TGCGCCAGCAGCTCAGCCTGGACAGGGATTTCCTACGAGCAGTACTTC	many	TRBV5-1	TRBJ2-7	TRBD1
CSAPGGTHGGYTF	TGCAGTGCACCCGGGGGGACCCACGGTGGCTACACCTTC	few	TRBV20-1	TRBJ1-2	.
CASSLGTGLYNEQFF	TGTGCCAGCAGCTTGGGGACAGGTCTTTACAATGAGCAGTTCTTC	many	TRBV5-4	TRBJ2-1	TRBD1
CASKRQADTTDTQYF	TGCGCCAGCAAGAGACAGGCCGATACAACAGATACGCAGTATTTT	many	TRBV5-1	TRBJ2-3	.
CASSRGELAGTSSTDTQYF	TGTGCCAGCAGCCGAGGGGAACTAGCGGGGACTTCTAGCACAGATACGCAGTATTTT	.	TRBV4-2	TRBJ2-3	TRBD2
CASSLVQRDYNEQFF	TGCGCCAGCAGCTTGGTTCAGCGAGACTACAATGAGCAGTTCTTC	many	TRBV5-1	TRBJ2-1	.
CASSQLAGATDTQYF	TGCGCCAGCAGCCAACTAGCGGGGGCTACAGATACGCAGTATTTT	few	TRBV4-3	TRBJ2-3	TRBD2